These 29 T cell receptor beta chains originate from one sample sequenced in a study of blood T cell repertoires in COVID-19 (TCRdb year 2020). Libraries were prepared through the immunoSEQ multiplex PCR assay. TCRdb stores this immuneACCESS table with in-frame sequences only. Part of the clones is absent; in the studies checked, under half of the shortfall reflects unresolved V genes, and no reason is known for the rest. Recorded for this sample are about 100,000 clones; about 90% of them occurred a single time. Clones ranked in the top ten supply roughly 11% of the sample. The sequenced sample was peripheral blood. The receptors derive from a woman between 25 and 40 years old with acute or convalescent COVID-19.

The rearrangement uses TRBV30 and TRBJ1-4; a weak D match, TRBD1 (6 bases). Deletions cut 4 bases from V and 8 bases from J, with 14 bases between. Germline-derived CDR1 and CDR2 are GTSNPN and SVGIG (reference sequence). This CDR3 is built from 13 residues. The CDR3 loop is CAWNRGAGEKLFF. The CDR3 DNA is TGTGCCTGGAATCGGGGGGCTGGGGAAAAACTGTTTTTT.

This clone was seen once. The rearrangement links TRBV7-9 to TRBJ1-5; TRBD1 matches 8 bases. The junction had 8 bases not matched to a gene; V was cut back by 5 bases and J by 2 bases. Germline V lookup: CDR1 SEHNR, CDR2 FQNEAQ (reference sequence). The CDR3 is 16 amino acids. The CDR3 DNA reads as TGTGCCAGCAGCCCCGGACAGGGTGGAGGCAATCAGCCCCAGCATTTT. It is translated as CASSPGQGGGNQPQHF.

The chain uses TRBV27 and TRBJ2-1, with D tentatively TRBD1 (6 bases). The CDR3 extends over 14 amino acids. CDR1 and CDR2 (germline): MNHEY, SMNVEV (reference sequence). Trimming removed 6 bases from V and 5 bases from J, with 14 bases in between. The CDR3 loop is CASRGAGLHNEQFF. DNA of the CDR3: TGTGCCAGCAGGGGGGCAGGCCTCCACAATGAGCAGTTCTTC.

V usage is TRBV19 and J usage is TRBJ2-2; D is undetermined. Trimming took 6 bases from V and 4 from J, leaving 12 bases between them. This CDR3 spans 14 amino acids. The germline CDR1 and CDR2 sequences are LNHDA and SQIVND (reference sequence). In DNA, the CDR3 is TGTGCCAGTAGGAACCCCGGCGGCACCGGGGAGCTGTTTTTT. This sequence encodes CASRNPGGTGELFF.

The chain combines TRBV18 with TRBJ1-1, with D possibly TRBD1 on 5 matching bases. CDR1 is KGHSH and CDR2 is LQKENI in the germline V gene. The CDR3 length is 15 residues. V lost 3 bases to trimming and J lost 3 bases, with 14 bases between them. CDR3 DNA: TGTGCCAGCTCACCTGCTATAGGACACTACACTGAAGCTTTCTTT. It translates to CASSPAIGHYTEAFF. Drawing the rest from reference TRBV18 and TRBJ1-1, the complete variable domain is NAGVMQNPRHLVRRRGQEARLRCSPMKGHSHVYWYRQLPEEGLKFMVYLQKENIIDESGMPKERFSAEFPKEGPSILRIQQVVRGDSAAYFCASSPAIGHYTEAFFGQGTRLTVV.

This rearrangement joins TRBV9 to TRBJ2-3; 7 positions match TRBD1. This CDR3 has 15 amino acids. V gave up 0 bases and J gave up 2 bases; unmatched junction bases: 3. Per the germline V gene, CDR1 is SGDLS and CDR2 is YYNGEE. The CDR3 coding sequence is TGTGCCAGCAGCGTAGATGAGGGGGCCACAGATACGCAGTATTTT. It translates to CASSVDEGATDTQYF.

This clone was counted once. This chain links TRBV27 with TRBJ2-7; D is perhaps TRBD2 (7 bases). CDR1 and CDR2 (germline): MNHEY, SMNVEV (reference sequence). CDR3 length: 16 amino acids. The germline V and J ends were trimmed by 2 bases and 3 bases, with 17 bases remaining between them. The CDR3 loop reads CASSLKAGAHNYEQYF. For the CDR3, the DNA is TGTGCCAGCAGTTTAAAGGCGGGGGCCCACAACTACGAGCAGTACTTC.

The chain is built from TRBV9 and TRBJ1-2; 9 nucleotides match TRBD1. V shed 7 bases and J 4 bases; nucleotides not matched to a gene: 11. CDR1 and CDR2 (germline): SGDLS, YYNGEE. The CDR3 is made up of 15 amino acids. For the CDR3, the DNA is TGTGCCAGCCGAGGGACAGGGTTGGAGAGCTATGGCTACACCTTC. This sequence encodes CASRGTGLESYGYTF.

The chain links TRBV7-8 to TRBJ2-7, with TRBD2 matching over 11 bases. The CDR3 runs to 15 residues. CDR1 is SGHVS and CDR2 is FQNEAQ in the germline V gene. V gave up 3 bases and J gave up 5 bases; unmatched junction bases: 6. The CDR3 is CASSFIAGGPHEQYF. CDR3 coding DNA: TGTGCCAGCAGCTTTATAGCGGGGGGGCCACACGAGCAGTACTTC.

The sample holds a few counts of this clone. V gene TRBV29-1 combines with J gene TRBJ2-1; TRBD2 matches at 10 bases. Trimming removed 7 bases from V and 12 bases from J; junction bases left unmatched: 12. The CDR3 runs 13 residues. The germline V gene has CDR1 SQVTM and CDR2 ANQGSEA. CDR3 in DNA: TGCAGCGGTGGACTAGCGGTGGTCGAGGGGCAGTTCTTC. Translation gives CSGGLAVVEGQFF.

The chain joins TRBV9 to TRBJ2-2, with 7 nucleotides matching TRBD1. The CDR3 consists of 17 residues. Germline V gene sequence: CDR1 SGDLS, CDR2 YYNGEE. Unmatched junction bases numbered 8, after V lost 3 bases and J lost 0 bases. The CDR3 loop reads CASSEPTGTANTGELFF. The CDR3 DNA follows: TGTGCCAGCAGCGAACCTACCGGGACAGCGAACACCGGGGAGCTGTTTTTT.

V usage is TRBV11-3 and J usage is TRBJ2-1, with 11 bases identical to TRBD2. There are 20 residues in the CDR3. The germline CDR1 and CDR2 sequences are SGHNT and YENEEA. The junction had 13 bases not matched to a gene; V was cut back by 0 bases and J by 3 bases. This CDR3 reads CASSLEARLAGPSNYNEQFF. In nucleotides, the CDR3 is TGTGCCAGCAGCTTAGAGGCGCGACTAGCGGGGCCATCTAACTACAATGAGCAGTTCTTC.

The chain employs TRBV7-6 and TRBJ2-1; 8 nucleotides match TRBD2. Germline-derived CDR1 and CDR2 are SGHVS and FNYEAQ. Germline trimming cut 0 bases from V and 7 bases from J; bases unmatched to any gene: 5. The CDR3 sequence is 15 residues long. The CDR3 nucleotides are TGTGCCAGCAGCTTAGCGGGACTAGGAGGTAATGAGCAGTTCTTC. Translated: CASSLAGLGGNEQFF.

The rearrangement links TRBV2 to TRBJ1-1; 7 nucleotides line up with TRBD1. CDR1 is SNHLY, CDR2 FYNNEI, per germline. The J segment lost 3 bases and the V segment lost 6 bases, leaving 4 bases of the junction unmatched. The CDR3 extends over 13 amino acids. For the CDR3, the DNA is TGTGCCAGCAGCGGACAGGCAGACACTGAAGCTTTCTTT. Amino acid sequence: CASSGQADTEAFF.

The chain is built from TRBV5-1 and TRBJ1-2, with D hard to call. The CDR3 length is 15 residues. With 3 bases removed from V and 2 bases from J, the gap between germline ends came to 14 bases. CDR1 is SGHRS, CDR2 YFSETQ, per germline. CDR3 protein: CASSSPGLENYGYTF. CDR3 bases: TGCGCCAGCAGCTCGCCGGGGTTAGAGAACTATGGCTACACCTTC.

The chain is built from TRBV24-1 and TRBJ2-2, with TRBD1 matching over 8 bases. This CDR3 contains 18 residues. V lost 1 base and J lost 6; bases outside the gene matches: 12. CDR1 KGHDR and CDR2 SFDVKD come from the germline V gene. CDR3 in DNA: TGTGCCACCAGTGATTTATCAGGGGGCGATCTCTTGGCCGGGGAGCTGTTTTTT. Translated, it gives CATSDLSGGDLLAGELFF.

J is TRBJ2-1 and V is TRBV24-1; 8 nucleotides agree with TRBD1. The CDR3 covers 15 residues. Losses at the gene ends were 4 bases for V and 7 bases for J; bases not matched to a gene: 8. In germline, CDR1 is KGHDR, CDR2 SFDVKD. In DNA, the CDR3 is TGTGCCACCAGTGACCCCCGCAGGGGGCGAAATGAGCAGTTCTTC. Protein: CATSDPRRGRNEQFF.

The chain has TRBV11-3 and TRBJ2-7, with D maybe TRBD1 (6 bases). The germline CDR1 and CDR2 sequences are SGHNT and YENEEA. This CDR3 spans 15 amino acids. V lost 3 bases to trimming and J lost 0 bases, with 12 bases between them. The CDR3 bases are TGTGCCAGCAGCTTTATGATGGGGGCCTCCTACGAGCAGTACTTC. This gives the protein CASSFMMGASYEQYF. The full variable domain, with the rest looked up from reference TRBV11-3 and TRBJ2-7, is EAGVVQSPRYKIIEKKQPVAFWCNPISGHNTLYWYLQNLGQGPELLIRYENEEAVDDSQLPKDRFSAERLKGVDSTLKIQPAELGDSAVYLCASSFMMGASYEQYFGPGTRLTVT.

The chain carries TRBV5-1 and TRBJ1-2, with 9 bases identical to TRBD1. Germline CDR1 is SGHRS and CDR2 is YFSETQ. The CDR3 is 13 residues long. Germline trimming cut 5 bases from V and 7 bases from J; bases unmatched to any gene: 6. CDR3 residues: CASSWTGEGGYTF. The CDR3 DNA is TGCGCCAGCAGTTGGACAGGGGAGGGTGGCTACACCTTC.

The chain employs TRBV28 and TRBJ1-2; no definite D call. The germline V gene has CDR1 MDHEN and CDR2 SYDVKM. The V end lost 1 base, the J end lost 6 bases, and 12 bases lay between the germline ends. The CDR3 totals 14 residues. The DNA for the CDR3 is TGTGCCAGCAGTTTATCCAGGACTTCGGATGGCTACACCTTC. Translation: CASSLSRTSDGYTF.

In DNA form, the CDR3 reads TGCGCCAGCTCCTCGGACAGGGGGAACCAGCCCCAGCATTTT. Encoded protein: CASSSDRGNQPQHF. V and J are TRBV10-2 and TRBJ1-5; 10 nucleotides agree with TRBD1. CDR1 WSHSY and CDR2 SAAADI come from the germline V gene. The CDR3 has 14 amino acids. Trimming removed 8 bases from V and 7 bases from J; junction bases left unmatched: 8.

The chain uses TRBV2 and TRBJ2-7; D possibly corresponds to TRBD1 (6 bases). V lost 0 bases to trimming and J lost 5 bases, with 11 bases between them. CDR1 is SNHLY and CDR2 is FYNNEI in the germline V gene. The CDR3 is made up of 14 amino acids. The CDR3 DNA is TGTGCCAGCAGTGAAGCGGCTAGGACAGACGAGCAGTACTTC. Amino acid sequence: CASSEAARTDEQYF.

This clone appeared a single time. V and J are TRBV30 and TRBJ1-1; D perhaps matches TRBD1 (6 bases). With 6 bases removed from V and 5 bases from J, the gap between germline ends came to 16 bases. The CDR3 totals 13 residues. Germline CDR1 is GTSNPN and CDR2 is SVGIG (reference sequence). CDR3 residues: CACTDRRRTEAFF. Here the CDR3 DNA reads TGTGCCTGCACCGACAGGCGTAGGACTGAAGCTTTCTTT.

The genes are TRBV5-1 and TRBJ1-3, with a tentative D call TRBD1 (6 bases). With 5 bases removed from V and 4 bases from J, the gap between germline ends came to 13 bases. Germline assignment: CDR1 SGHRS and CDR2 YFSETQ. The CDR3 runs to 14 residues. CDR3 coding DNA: TGCGCCAGCAGAGGGGGGGTGTCCGGAAACACCATATATTTT. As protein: CASRGGVSGNTIYF.

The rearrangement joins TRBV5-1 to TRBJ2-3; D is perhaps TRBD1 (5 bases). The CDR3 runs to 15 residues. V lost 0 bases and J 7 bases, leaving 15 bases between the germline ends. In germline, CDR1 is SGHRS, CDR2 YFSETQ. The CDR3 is CASSLAKRGVNTQYF. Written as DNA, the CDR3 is TGCGCCAGCAGCTTGGCCAAAAGGGGCGTTAATACGCAGTATTTT.

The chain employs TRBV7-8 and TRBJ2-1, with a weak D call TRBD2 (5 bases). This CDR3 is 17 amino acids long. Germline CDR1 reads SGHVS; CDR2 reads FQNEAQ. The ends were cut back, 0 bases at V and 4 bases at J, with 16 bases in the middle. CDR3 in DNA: TGTGCCAGCAGCTTAGCCTACCCTCCTACGGGGTACAATGAGCAGTTCTTC. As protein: CASSLAYPPTGYNEQFF.

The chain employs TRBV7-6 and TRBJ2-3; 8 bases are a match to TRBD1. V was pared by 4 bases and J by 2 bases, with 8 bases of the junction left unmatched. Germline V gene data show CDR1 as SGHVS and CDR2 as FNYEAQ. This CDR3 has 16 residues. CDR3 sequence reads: CASSSGQGRITDTQYF. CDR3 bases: TGTGCCAGCAGCTCAGGACAGGGTCGAATCACAGATACGCAGTATTTT. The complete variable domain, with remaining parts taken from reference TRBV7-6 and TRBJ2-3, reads GAGVSQSPRYKVTKRGQDVALRCDPISGHVSLYWYRQALGQGPEFLTYFNYEAQQDKSGLPNDRFSAERPEGSISTLTIQRTEQRDSAMYRCASSSGQGRITDTQYFGPGTRLTVL.

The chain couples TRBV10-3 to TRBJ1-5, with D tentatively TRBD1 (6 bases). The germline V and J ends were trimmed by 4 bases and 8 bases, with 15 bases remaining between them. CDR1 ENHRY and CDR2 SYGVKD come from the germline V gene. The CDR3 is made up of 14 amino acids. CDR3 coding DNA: TGTGCCATCAGTGGTGGGCTCAGGGGAGAGCCCCAGCATTTT. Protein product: CAISGGLRGEPQHF.

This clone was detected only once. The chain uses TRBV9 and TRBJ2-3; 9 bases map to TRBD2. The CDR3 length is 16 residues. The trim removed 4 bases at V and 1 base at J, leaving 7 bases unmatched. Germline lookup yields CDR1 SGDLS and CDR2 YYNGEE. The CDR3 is CASSNPLAGGTDTQYF. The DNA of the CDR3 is TGTGCCAGCAGCAACCCTTTAGCGGGGGGCACAGATACGCAGTATTTT.